The clone carrying this T cell receptor beta chain has a count of ten or more. No antigen is known for it. The data were obtained in a study of regulatory T cells in long-lasting Graves disease. Both iRepertoire HTBI primers and Arm-PCR of CDR3 regions were used to build the TCR beta libraries. One entry per CDR3 protein, called by TCRdb with MiXCR from the multiplex PCR reads. Here the sample spans a few hundred thousand distinct CDR3 sequences, approximately 25% being singletons. CDR3 size: 16 residues. Germline CDR1 KGHDR, CDR2 SFDVKD. Trimming removed 6 bases from V and 0 bases from J; junction bases left unmatched: 9. The study, taken as a whole, reports: TRBV28, TRBJ1-2 and TRBJ2-5 emerged as the favored segments in persistent disease. Sampling was limited to peripheral blood rather than thyroid tissue. Newly diagnosed patients had higher TCR diversity than persistent Graves' patients did.

Stated time point: persistent/refractory GD, antithyroid drugs over 5 years with positive TRAb. Preparation of the TCR library used RNA extracted from PBMCs. Patients hailed from an endocrinology department in Xi'an, China. The sample was peripheral blood mononuclear cells (PBMCs), taken when the disease was refractory, from a patient treated with antithyroid drugs. J is TRBJ1-1 and V is TRBV24-1; TRBD1 matches 7 bases. This receptor was obtained from a woman aged 35 to 49 with Graves disease. The CDR3 loop is CATSRGKGGLNTEAFF. The CDR3 DNA follows: TGTGCCACCAGTAGGGGTAAAGGGGGCTTGAACACTGAAGCTTTCTTT.